This T cell receptor beta chain appears in the sequencing data of a study of T cells after yellow fever vaccination. Points from the study as a whole: The CD4 and CD8 compartments had a small share of their clonotypes in common. A faster peak, day 5 versus 15, was reached by the weaker secondary response.

Only a few counts were recorded for this clonotype. 5'RACE template switching added a universal primer site and UMIs to TCR cDNA. TCRdb processed the 5' RACE reads anew with MiXCR; each CDR3 protein has one entry. The sample yields over 65,000 distinct CDR3 sequences, more than 10% seen once. CDR3 size: 19 residues. V was clipped by 3 bases and J by 3 bases; unmatched bases: 14. Germline lookup yields CDR1 SGHAT and CDR2 FQNNGV. The chain joins TRBV11-2 to TRBJ2-2, with 9 bases identical to TRBD1. Sequencing used CD8+ T cells not binding an NS4B(214-222) dextramer, sorted from PBMCs, obtained 21 days after the first yellow fever vaccination. This receptor was obtained from a man younger than 35 who received the YFV17D yellow fever vaccine. CDR3 bases: TGTGCCAGCAGCTTCCCCGGGACAGGGACTTCGACAGACACCGGGGAGCTGTTTTTT. Its protein product is CASSFPGTGTSTDTGELFF.